One sample yielded the 14 T cell receptor beta chains listed below, sequenced in a study of T cell responses to AZD1222 COVID-19 vaccine. Clones were sequenced by immunoSEQ multiplex PCR, and TCRdb holds only the in-frame ones, with some missing. The sample lists 100,000 to 150,000 clones, roughly 90% occurring once. The source was peripheral blood, collected on day 0 of AZD1222 vaccination. Receptors were obtained from an adult in good health.

V gene TRBV12-3 or TRBV12-4 combines with J gene TRBJ1-6; unclear D gene. V lost 6 bases to trimming and J lost 7 bases, with 10 bases between them. This CDR3 contains 13 residues. The CDR3 bases are TGTGCCAGCAGCTCGCAGTTCAATTCACCCCTCCACTTT. Its translation is CASSSQFNSPLHF.

The chain has TRBV13 and TRBJ1-3; D might be TRBD1 (6 bases). V shed 8 bases and J shed 0 bases, with 14 bases lying between them. There are 15 residues in the CDR3. Germline CDR1 and CDR2: PRHDT and FYEKMQ (reference sequence). The CDR3 DNA sequence: TGTGCCAGCGGTTGGGGGCGTCTCTCTGGAAACACCATATATTTT. It encodes CASGWGRLSGNTIYF.

This clone was seen just once. V and J are TRBV28 and TRBJ1-1; D may be TRBD1 (6 bases). Germline V lookup: CDR1 MDHEN, CDR2 SYDVKM. The CDR3 consists of 14 residues. The V end lost 5 bases, the J end lost 8 bases, and 18 bases lay between the germline ends. The CDR3 DNA reads TGTGCCAGCAGTAAACAGGGAATGATGGGGGAAGCTTTCTTT. This encodes CASSKQGMMGEAFF.

The CDR3 loop is CASRGTSFNEQYF. DNA for the CDR3: TGTGCCAGCAGGGGGACTAGCTTTAACGAGCAGTACTTC. The V call is TRBV2, the J call TRBJ2-7, with 9 bases identical to TRBD2. The J segment lost 5 bases and the V segment lost 6 bases, leaving 5 bases of the junction unmatched. The CDR3 runs to 13 residues. The germline CDR1 and CDR2 sequences are SNHLY and FYNNEI.

This clone was seen just once. The gene calls are TRBV7-2 and TRBJ2-7; the D is unclear. The germline V gene encodes CDR1 SGHTA and CDR2 FQGNSA. V was cut by 6 bases and J by 3 bases, with 12 bases left in between. This CDR3 region has 13 residues. The CDR3 DNA is TGTGCCAGCAGGGCTGGGCAGCACTACGAGCAGTACTTC. It translates to CASRAGQHYEQYF.

V is TRBV9 and J is TRBJ2-7; 9 bases map to TRBD1. The CDR3 runs to 14 residues. CDR1 and CDR2 from the germline V gene are SGDLS and YYNGEE. V trimming: 4 bases; J trimming: 4 bases; junction bases outside the gene matches: 6. Here the CDR3 reads CASSPRDRAYEQYF. For the CDR3, the DNA is TGTGCCAGCAGCCCCCGGGACAGGGCTTACGAGCAGTACTTC.

This chain uses TRBV28 with TRBJ2-1; TRBD1 agrees at 7 bases. The CDR3 has 13 residues. CDR1 and CDR2 (germline): MDHEN, SYDVKM. J lost 10 bases, V lost 2 bases, and 5 bases had no gene match. As DNA, the CDR3 is TGTGCCAGCAGTTTACAGGGGGTGGGGGAGCAGTTCTTC. Translating it yields CASSLQGVGEQFF.

This CDR3 reads CASSSSGGGTYEQYF. In nucleotides, the CDR3 is TGTGCCAGCAGTTCTAGCGGGGGGGGCACCTACGAGCAGTACTTC. The V gene is TRBV2, the J gene TRBJ2-7; 12 nucleotides agree with TRBD2. V lost 5 bases and J lost 2; bases outside the gene matches: 4. The CDR3 runs to 15 residues. Looked up from germline, CDR1 is SNHLY and CDR2 is FYNNEI.

The chain recombines TRBV18 with TRBJ2-5; no clear D. Looked up from germline, CDR1 is KGHSH and CDR2 is LQKENI. Trimming pared 1 base from V and 1 base from J, leaving 1 base between. This CDR3 is built from 12 residues. The CDR3 reads CASSPLQETQYF. In DNA, the CDR3 is TGTGCCAGCTCACCACTCCAAGAGACCCAGTACTTC.

The chain uses TRBV2 and TRBJ1-2; 8 bases line up with TRBD1. The CDR3 runs to 14 residues. Germline V gives CDR1 SNHLY, CDR2 FYNNEI. J gave up 2 bases and V 6 bases, and 5 bases lay outside the gene matches. CDR3 coding DNA: TGTGCCAGCAGGGACAGGGAGAGGAACTATGGCTACACCTTC. The encoded protein is CASRDRERNYGYTF.

The sample holds a few counts of this clone. The V gene is TRBV19, the J gene TRBJ1-5; 7 bases line up with TRBD1. V trimming: 6 bases; J trimming: 4 bases; junction bases outside the gene matches: 9. The length of the CDR3 is 15 residues. CDR1 is LNHDA and CDR2 is SQIVND in the germline V gene (reference sequence). The CDR3 protein is CASREWIQGNQPQHF. CDR3 DNA sequence: TGTGCCAGTAGGGAGTGGATACAGGGGAATCAGCCCCAGCATTTT.

The chain carries TRBV5-1 and TRBJ1-4, with D unclear. V was pared by 0 bases and J by 3 bases, with 6 bases between. CDR3 length: 14 residues. Germline CDR1 SGHRS, CDR2 YFSETQ. The CDR3 nucleotides read TGCGCCAGCAGCTTGGGGGATGCTAATGAAAAACTGTTTTTT. Translating gives CASSLGDANEKLFF.

This clone was detected only once. The V and J genes are TRBV30 and TRBJ2-1, with 10 bases identical to TRBD2. Trimming cost V 4 bases and J 7 bases; bases outside gene matches: 19. The CDR3 spans 18 residues. Germline loops: CDR1 GTSNPN, CDR2 SVGIG (reference sequence). Here the CDR3 DNA reads TGTGCCTGGAAGGCTAGCGGGAGACCTCCCCCTTCGGGGAATGAGCAGTTCTTC. Amino acid sequence: CAWKASGRPPPSGNEQFF.

V usage is TRBV28 and J usage is TRBJ1-2; D is uncertain. Trimming removed 4 bases from V and 0 bases from J, with 15 bases in between. This CDR3 has 16 residues. Germline V CDR1 and CDR2: MDHEN, SYDVKM. DNA for the CDR3: TGTGCCAGCAGTTCCCCCTCTAGAGAAGCTAACTATGGCTACACCTTC. Protein sequence: CASSSPSREANYGYTF.